This TCR beta chain was documented in a study of T cell changes during pregnancy in multiple sclerosis. Clones were sequenced by immunoSEQ multiplex PCR, and TCRdb holds only the in-frame ones, with some missing. Among over 10,000 clones, around nine tenths were seen once, and the ten largest hold approximately 8.7%. CDR3 length: 14 residues. V shed 5 bases, J shed 6 bases, and the junction held 6 bases outside the gene matches. The V gene's germline CDR1 is MNHNS and CDR2 SASEGT. The TCR sequence derives from a female donor with multiple sclerosis, enrolled in a pregnancy study. The sequencing here drew on CD8+ T cells from peripheral blood mononuclear cells, taken in the first trimester of pregnancy. The chain couples TRBV6-1 to TRBJ1-5; 8 bases align to TRBD1. The CDR3 coding sequence is TGTGCCAGCAGTACACGACAGGGGAGTCAGCCCCAGCATTTT. Amino acids: CASSTRQGSQPQHF.